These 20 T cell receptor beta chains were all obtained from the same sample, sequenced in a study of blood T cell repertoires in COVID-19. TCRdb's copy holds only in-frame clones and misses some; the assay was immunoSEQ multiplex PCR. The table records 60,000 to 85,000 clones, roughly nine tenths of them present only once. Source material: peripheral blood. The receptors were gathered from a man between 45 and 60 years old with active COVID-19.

This chain's CDR3 is CASSVGTSGSNEQYF. The CDR3 nucleotides read TGTGCCAGCAGCGTAGGGACTAGCGGGAGCAACGAGCAGTACTTC. The chain joins TRBV7-6 to TRBJ2-7, with 14 bases matching TRBD2. Trimming at V came to 5 bases and at J to 5 bases, leaving 5 bases not matched to a gene. This CDR3 contains 15 residues. CDR1 and CDR2 (germline): SGHVS, FNYEAQ.

The CDR3 here is CAISRTSGSYNEQFF. CDR3 DNA: TGTGCCATCAGTAGGACTAGCGGGTCCTACAATGAGCAGTTCTTC. The chain couples TRBV10-3 to TRBJ2-1; 11 nucleotides match TRBD2. Germline V gene data show CDR1 as ENHRY and CDR2 as SYGVKD. The length of the CDR3 is 15 residues. The V and J ends lost 5 bases and 1 base, in that order; junction bases with no gene match: 1.

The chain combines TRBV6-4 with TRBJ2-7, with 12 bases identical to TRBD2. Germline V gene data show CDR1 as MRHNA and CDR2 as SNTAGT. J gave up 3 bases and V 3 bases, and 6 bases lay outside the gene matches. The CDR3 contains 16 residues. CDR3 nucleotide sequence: TGTGCCAGCAGTGAGCCCGGACTAGCGGGAATCTACGAGCAGTACTTC. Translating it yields CASSEPGLAGIYEQYF.

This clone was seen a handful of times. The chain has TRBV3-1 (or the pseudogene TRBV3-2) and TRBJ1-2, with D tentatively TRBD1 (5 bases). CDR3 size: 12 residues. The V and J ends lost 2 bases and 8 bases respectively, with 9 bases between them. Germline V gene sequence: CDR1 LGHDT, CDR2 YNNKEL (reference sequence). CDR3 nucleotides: TGTGCCAGCAGCCAACAGGGTGGCGGCTACACCTTC. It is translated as CASSQQGGGYTF.

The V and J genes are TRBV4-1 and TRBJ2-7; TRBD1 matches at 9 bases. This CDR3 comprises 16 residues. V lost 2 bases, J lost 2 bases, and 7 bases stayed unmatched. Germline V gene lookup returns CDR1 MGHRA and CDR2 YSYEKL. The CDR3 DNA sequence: TGCGCCAGCAGCCAACCTGCAGGGACAGGGACCTACGAGCAGTACTTC. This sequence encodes CASSQPAGTGTYEQYF.

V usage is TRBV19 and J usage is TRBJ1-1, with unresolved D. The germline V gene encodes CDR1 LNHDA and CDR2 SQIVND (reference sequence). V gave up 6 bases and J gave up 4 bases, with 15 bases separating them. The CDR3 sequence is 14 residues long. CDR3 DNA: TGTGCCAGTAGCCGTTCCAGGTCTGGCACTGAAGCTTTCTTT. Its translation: CASSRSRSGTEAFF.

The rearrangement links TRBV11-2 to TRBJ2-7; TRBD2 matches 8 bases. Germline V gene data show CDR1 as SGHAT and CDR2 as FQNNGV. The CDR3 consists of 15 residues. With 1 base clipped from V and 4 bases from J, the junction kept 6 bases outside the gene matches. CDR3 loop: CASSLGAGGHYEQYF. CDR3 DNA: TGTGCCAGCAGCTTAGGGGCGGGGGGCCATTACGAGCAGTACTTC.

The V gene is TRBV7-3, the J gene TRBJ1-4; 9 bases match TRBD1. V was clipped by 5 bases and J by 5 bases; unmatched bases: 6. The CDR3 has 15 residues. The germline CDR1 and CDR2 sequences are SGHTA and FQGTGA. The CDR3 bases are TGTGCCAGCAGCCCCGGACAGGGGCGGAATGAAAAACTGTTTTTT. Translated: CASSPGQGRNEKLFF.

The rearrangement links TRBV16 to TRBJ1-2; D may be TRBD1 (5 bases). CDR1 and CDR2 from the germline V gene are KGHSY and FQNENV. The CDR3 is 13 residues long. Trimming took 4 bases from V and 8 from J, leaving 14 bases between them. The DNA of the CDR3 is TGTGCCAGCAGCCGGGACTCACTTGGAGGCTACACCTTC. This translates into CASSRDSLGGYTF.

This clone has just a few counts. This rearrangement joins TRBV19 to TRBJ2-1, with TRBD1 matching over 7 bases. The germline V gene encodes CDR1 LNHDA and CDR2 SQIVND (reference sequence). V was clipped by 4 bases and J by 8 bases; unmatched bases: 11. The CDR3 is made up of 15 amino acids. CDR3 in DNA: TGTGCCAGTAGTACCTACAGAGGGGGCATGGATGAGCAGTTCTTC. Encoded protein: CASSTYRGGMDEQFF.

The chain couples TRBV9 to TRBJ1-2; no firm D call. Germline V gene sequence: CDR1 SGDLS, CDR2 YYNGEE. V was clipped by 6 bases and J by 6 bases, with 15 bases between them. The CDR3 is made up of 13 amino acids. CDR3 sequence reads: CASTPGSAHGYTF. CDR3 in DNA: TGTGCCAGCACCCCGGGGTCCGCTCATGGCTACACCTTC.

The CDR3 DNA follows: TGCGCCAGCAGCCAAGAATCGGTTATCACAGATACGCAGTATTTT. This codes for CASSQESVITDTQYF. This rearrangement joins TRBV4-1 to TRBJ2-3; no firm D call. Germline-derived CDR1 and CDR2 are MGHRA and YSYEKL. This CDR3 contains 15 residues. The V end lost 0 bases, the J end lost 2 bases, and 9 bases lay between the germline ends.

The CDR3 loop is CASSARRLNTEAFF. For the CDR3, the DNA is TGTGCCAGTAGTGCCCGCAGGCTGAACACTGAAGCTTTCTTT. The chain links TRBV19 to TRBJ1-1; D unclear. The ends were cut back, 5 bases at V and 0 bases at J, with 10 bases in the middle. The germline V gene encodes CDR1 LNHDA and CDR2 SQIVND (reference sequence). The CDR3 consists of 14 residues.

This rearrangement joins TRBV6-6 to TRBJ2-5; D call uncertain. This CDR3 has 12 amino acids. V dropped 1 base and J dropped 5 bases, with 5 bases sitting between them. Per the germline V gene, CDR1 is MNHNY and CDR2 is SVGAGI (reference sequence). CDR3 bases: TGTGCCAGCAGTTACTTCGGGGAGACCCAGTACTTC. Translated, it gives CASSYFGETQYF.

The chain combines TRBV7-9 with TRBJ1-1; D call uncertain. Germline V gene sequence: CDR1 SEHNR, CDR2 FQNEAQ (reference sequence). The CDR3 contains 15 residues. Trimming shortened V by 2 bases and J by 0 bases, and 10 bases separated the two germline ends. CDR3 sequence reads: CASSLRQVLNTEAFF. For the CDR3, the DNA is TGTGCCAGCAGCTTAAGGCAGGTGCTGAACACTGAAGCTTTCTTT.

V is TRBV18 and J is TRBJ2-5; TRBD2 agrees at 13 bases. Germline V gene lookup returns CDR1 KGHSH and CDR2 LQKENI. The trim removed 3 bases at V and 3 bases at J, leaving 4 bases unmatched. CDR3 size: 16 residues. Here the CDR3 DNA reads TGTGCCAGCTCACCGAGGACTAGCGGGGGTGAAGAGACCCAGTACTTC. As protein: CASSPRTSGGEETQYF. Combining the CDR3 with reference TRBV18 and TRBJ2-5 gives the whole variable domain NAGVMQNPRHLVRRRGQEARLRCSPMKGHSHVYWYRQLPEEGLKFMVYLQKENIIDESGMPKERFSAEFPKEGPSILRIQQVVRGDSAAYFCASSPRTSGGEETQYFGPGTRLLVL.

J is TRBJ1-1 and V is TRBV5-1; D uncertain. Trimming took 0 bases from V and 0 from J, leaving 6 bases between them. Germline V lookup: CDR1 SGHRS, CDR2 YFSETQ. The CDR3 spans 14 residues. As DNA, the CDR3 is TGCGCCAGCAGCTTGGCCTCGGTGAACACTGAAGCTTTCTTT. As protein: CASSLASVNTEAFF.

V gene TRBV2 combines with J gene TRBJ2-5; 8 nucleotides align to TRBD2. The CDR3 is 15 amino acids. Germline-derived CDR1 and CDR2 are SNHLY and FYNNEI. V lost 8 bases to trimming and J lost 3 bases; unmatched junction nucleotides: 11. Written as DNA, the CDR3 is TGTGCCAGCGGACGCGAACGGGGGGGCAAAGAGACCCAGTACTTC. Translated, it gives CASGRERGGKETQYF.

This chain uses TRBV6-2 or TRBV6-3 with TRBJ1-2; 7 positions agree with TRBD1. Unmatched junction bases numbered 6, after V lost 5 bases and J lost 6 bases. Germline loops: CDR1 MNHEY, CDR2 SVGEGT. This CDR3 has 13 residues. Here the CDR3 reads CASSRQGLDGYTF. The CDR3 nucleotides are TGTGCCAGCAGTCGACAGGGCCTTGATGGCTACACCTTC.

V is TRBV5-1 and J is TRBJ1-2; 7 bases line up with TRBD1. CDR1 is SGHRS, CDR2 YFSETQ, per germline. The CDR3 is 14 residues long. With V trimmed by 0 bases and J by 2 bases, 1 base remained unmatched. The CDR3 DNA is TGCGCCAGCAGCTTGGACAGGGGCAACTATGGCTACACCTTC. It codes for CASSLDRGNYGYTF.